This T cell receptor (beta chain) was found in a study of shared clonotypes between healthy human individuals. Each sorted subset replicate got 200 ng genomic DNA, 25,000 to 30,000 genomes. The repertoire was sequenced with immunoSEQ multiplex PCR; TCRdb's copy has only in-frame clones and lacks some. The repertoire holds a few hundred thousand clones, with around 96% as singletons. This CDR3 region has 16 residues. V lost 4 bases to trimming and J lost 5 bases, with 18 bases between them. Per germline, CDR1 LGHNA and CDR2 YNFKEQ. The sequencing input was memory CD8+ T cells sorted from blood. Subset specified: CD45RO+ cells pooled with CCR7-negative TemRA cells. This clonotype was sampled from a man younger than 40 in good health. The chain has TRBV4-2 and TRBJ2-1; no reliable D call. The CDR3 loop is CASSLVYWVLDNEQFF. DNA for the CDR3: TGTGCCAGCAGCCTAGTATACTGGGTTTTGGACAATGAGCAGTTCTTC.